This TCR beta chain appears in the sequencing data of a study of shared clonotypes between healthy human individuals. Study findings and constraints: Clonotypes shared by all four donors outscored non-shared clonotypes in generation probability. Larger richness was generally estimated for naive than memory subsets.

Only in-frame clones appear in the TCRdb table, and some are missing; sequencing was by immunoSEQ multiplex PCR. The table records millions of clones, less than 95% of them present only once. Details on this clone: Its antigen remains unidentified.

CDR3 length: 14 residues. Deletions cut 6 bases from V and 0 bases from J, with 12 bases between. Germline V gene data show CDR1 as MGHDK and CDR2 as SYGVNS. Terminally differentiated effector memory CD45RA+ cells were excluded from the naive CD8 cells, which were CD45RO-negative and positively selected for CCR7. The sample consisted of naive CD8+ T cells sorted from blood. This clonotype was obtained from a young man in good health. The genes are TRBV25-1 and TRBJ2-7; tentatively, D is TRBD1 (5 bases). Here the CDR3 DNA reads TGTGCCAGCAGCCAGGGCTTCAGCTCCTACGAGCAGTACTTC. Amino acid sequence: CASSQGFSSYEQYF.